The 23 T cell receptor beta chains presented below share a single source sample, sequenced in a study of radiotherapy plus CTLA-4 blockade in lung cancer. Some clones are missing from TCRdb's copy, which holds only in-frame ones; the method was immunoSEQ multiplex PCR. The sample carries roughly 78,000 clones, approximately 78% recorded once. The starting material was peripheral blood, obtained from a patient treated with radiotherapy plus ipilimumab. These receptors all stem from a human donor with non-small cell lung cancer who had a complete response to radiotherapy plus ipilimumab.

This clone is medium-sized (0.01 to 0.1%) by share. The chain is built from TRBV5-6 and TRBJ2-2; TRBD1 agrees at 11 bases. The V and J ends lost 4 bases and 5 bases, in that order; junction bases with no gene match: 7. Germline V gives CDR1 SGHDT, CDR2 YYEEEE. The CDR3 consists of 16 residues. Here the CDR3 DNA reads TGTGCCAGCAGCCCGGACAGGGGGCGCGGGACCGGGGAGCTGTTTTTT. This codes for CASSPDRGRGTGELFF.

The rearrangement joins TRBV6-5 to TRBJ2-3; D is perhaps TRBD1 or TRBD2 (5 bases each). CDR3 length: 15 amino acids. Germline loops: CDR1 MNHEY, CDR2 SVGAGI. Trimming removed 5 bases from V and 2 bases from J, with 14 bases in between. This chain's CDR3 is CASSRGGALTDTQYF. The CDR3, as DNA: TGTGCCAGCAGTCGGGGCGGAGCCCTCACAGATACGCAGTATTTT.

The chain carries TRBV6-9 and TRBJ2-5; 7 positions agree with TRBD2. Trimming cost V 6 bases and J 4 bases; bases outside gene matches: 14. The CDR3 sequence is 16 residues long. Germline V gene data show CDR1 as MNHGY and CDR2 as SVAAGI. The CDR3 DNA reads TGTGCCAGCAGCCCCCTCGAGGGCGGGGGAGGAGAGACCCAGTACTTC. The encoded protein is CASSPLEGGGGETQYF.

This chain uses TRBV11-3 with TRBJ2-5; D gene unclear. Germline assignment: CDR1 SGHNT and CDR2 YENEEA. V was cut by 0 bases and J by 3 bases, with 11 bases left in between. The CDR3 totals 15 residues. CDR3 coding DNA: TGTGCCAGCAGCTTAGATGGTCGACTTAAAGAGACCCAGTACTTC. It specifies CASSLDGRLKETQYF.

The J gene is TRBJ2-3, the V gene TRBV5-4; TRBD2 matches 11 bases. Germline CDR1 SGHNT, CDR2 YYREEE (reference sequence). This CDR3 is built from 16 residues. J was trimmed by 6 bases and V by 3 bases; bases with no gene match: 9. The CDR3 region is CASSSASGGQKDTQYF. CDR3 nucleotide sequence: TGTGCCAGCAGCTCAGCTAGCGGGGGGCAGAAGGATACGCAGTATTTT.

V usage is TRBV6-4 and J usage is TRBJ2-7; a possible D gene is TRBD1 (6 bases). CDR1 and CDR2 (germline): MRHNA, SNTAGT. CDR3 length equals 11 residues. Trimming took off 5 bases at V and 12 bases at J, with 14 bases between the two ends. The CDR3 region has the DNA TGTGCCAGCAGTTGGACAGATAGGCGGTACGTC. It yields the protein CASSWTDRRYV.

The gene calls are TRBV5-8 and TRBJ2-3; D remains unclear. CDR3 size: 12 residues. Germline V gives CDR1 SGHTS, CDR2 YDEGEE. Trimming cost V 4 bases and J 5 bases, with 8 bases left between them. DNA of the CDR3: TGTGCCAGCAGCCCGCAAGTAGATACGCAGTATTTT. This encodes CASSPQVDTQYF.

The count of this clone is one. The chain carries TRBV10-3 and TRBJ2-1; tentative D call: TRBD2 (6 bases). The germline V gene encodes CDR1 ENHRY and CDR2 SYGVKD. Trimming cost V 3 bases and J 9 bases, with 21 bases left between them. This CDR3 is 16 amino acids long. CDR3 coding DNA: TGTGCCATCAGTGAAGGAGCGGGTGGTAGGGTAGGTGAGCAGTTCTTC. The encoded protein is CAISEGAGGRVGEQFF.

This clone was seen a single time. The chain uses TRBV9 and TRBJ2-5, with D perhaps TRBD1 (6 bases). CDR1 and CDR2 (germline): SGDLS, YYNGEE. Deletions cut 2 bases from V and 3 bases from J, with 14 bases between. This CDR3 spans 15 amino acids. The CDR3 sequence: CASSVQPGQKETQYF. As DNA, the CDR3 is TGTGCCAGCAGCGTTCAACCGGGACAAAAAGAGACCCAGTACTTC. The full variable domain, completed using reference TRBV9 and TRBJ2-5, is DSGVTQTPKHLITATGQRVTLRCSPRSGDLSVYWYQQSLDQGLQFLIQYYNGEERAKGNILERFSAQQFPDLHSELNLSSLELGDSALYFCASSVQPGQKETQYFGPGTRLLVL.

The chain carries TRBV27 and TRBJ2-1, with a possible D match to TRBD2 (6 bases). Germline CDR1 reads MNHEY; CDR2 reads SMNVEV (reference sequence). CDR3 length equals 16 residues. Trimming removed 6 bases at V and 4 bases at J, with 19 bases between. The CDR3 sequence is CASSTFPGLIYNEQFF. The CDR3, as DNA: TGTGCCAGCAGCACGTTTCCGGGACTGATATACAATGAGCAGTTCTTC.

The chain recombines TRBV7-6 with TRBJ2-6, with D tentatively TRBD2 (5 bases). The germline V gene encodes CDR1 SGHVS and CDR2 FNYEAQ. Trimming cost V 6 bases and J 0 bases, with 18 bases left between them. The CDR3 consists of 18 residues. CDR3 bases: TGTGCCAGCAGACCATTTGGCGGGTCTAGCTCTGGGGCCAACGTCCTGACTTTC. This codes for CASRPFGGSSSGANVLTF. Full variable domain (outside the CDR3, taken from reference TRBV7-6 and TRBJ2-6): GAGVSQSPRYKVTKRGQDVALRCDPISGHVSLYWYRQALGQGPEFLTYFNYEAQQDKSGLPNDRFSAERPEGSISTLTIQRTEQRDSAMYRCASRPFGGSSSGANVLTFGAGSRLTVL.

This chain joins TRBV7-6 and TRBJ2-2; D remains unclear. V lost 3 bases to trimming and J lost 4 bases, with 9 bases between them. CDR3 length equals 14 residues. The germline CDR1 and CDR2 sequences are SGHVS and FNYEAQ. The CDR3 DNA reads as TGTGCCAGCAGCTTTGAGTTGTCCACCGGGGAGCTGTTTTTT. Translating gives CASSFELSTGELFF.

The chain uses TRBV10-3 and TRBJ1-2; TRBD1 matches at 12 bases. Germline trimming cut 6 bases from V and 3 bases from J; bases unmatched to any gene: 5. This CDR3 region has 15 residues. Germline CDR1 reads ENHRY; CDR2 reads SYGVKD. CDR3 DNA sequence: TGTGCCATCAGCGGGACAGGGGGCGCGGACTATGGCTACACCTTC. It encodes CAISGTGGADYGYTF.

The chain recombines TRBV30 with TRBJ1-1; 7 bases agree with TRBD1. The junction had 7 bases not matched to a gene; V was cut back by 0 bases and J by 3 bases. Germline V CDR1 and CDR2: GTSNPN, SVGIG (reference sequence). The CDR3 has 15 amino acids. CDR3 in amino acids: CAWSVPGTVDTEAFF. In DNA form, the CDR3 reads TGTGCCTGGAGTGTACCCGGGACAGTTGACACTGAAGCTTTCTTT.

J is TRBJ1-4 and V is TRBV5-4; D remains ambiguous. The CDR3 extends over 17 amino acids. V lost 2 bases, J lost 7 bases, and 21 bases lay in between. Germline CDR1 is SGHNT and CDR2 is YYREEE (reference sequence). The CDR3 reads CASSFGGAGGFGEKLFF. The CDR3 coding sequence is TGTGCCAGCAGCTTCGGAGGCGCAGGAGGTTTCGGTGAAAAACTGTTTTTT.

V and J are TRBV5-1 and TRBJ1-2, with a possible D match to TRBD1 (5 bases). With 5 bases removed from V and 4 bases from J, the gap between germline ends came to 18 bases. Per the germline V gene, CDR1 is SGHRS and CDR2 is YFSETQ. CDR3 length: 15 amino acids. CDR3 nucleotides: TGCGCCAGCAGACTGGGGCAGGCCGACCTCTATGGCTACACCTTC. It codes for CASRLGQADLYGYTF.

This rearrangement joins TRBV5-1 to TRBJ1-2; possible D gene TRBD1, 5 bases. CDR3 length equals 15 residues. The germline gives CDR1 SGHRS, CDR2 YFSETQ. The V end was cut by 0 bases, the J end by 8 bases, with 17 bases between. CDR3 region: CASSLGDQGARGYTF. CDR3 DNA: TGCGCCAGCAGCTTGGGGGACCAGGGTGCTCGGGGCTACACCTTC.

V and J are TRBV7-2 and TRBJ1-5; possible D gene TRBD1, 5 bases. CDR3 length: 14 amino acids. Between the trimmed V and J ends, which lost 4 bases and 3 bases, there was a span of 10 bases. Per the germline V gene, CDR1 is SGHTA and CDR2 is FQGNSA. In nucleotides, the CDR3 is TGTGCCAGCAGCTATGACAGTAACAATCAGCCCCAGCATTTT. Amino acid sequence: CASSYDSNNQPQHF.

V is TRBV29-1 and J is TRBJ1-2, with D unresolved. The CDR3 length is 12 residues. The V and J ends lost 2 bases and 3 bases respectively, with 7 bases between them. Germline assignment: CDR1 SQVTM and CDR2 ANQGSEA. CDR3 coding DNA: TGCAGCGTTGAAAGGGAGGACTATGGCTACACCTTC. Its translation is CSVEREDYGYTF. Looking up the rest from reference TRBV29-1 and TRBJ1-2 gives the full variable domain: SAVISQKPSRDICQRGTSLTIQCQVDSQVTMMFWYRQQPGQSLTLIATANQGSEATYESGFVIDKFPISRPNLTFSTLTVSNMSPEDSSIYLCSVEREDYGYTFGSGTRLTVV.

CDR3 nucleotides: TGCAGTGCGGAGGGGTACACTGAAGCTTTCTTT. Translation gives CSAEGYTEAFF. The rearrangement links TRBV20-1 to TRBJ1-1; D possibly corresponds to TRBD1 (5 bases). Germline CDR1 is DFQATT and CDR2 is SNEGSKA (reference sequence). The CDR3 is made up of 11 amino acids. Between the trimmed V and J ends, which lost 6 bases and 3 bases, there was a span of 8 bases.

The chain is built from TRBV10-3 and TRBJ2-2; a possible D gene is TRBD1 (5 bases). Germline-derived CDR1 and CDR2 are ENHRY and SYGVKD. The CDR3 loop spans 16 amino acids. The V gene lost 5 bases and the J gene lost 1 base, with 14 bases spanning the gap. This CDR3 is CAISTAGSGNTGELFF. The CDR3 coding sequence is TGTGCCATCAGTACCGCAGGGTCGGGGAACACCGGGGAGCTGTTTTTT.

V and J are TRBV6-1 and TRBJ1-1, with 7 bases identical to TRBD1. Trimming at V came to 2 bases and at J to 13 bases, leaving 7 bases not matched to a gene. CDR1 and CDR2 (germline): MNHNS, SASEGT. The CDR3 totals 12 residues. The CDR3 reads CASSESYRGIFF. The CDR3 DNA sequence: TGTGCCAGCAGTGAATCGTACAGGGGAATTTTCTTT.

The rearrangement uses TRBV2 and TRBJ2-2; the match to TRBD1 covers 9 bases. With 6 bases clipped from V and 1 base from J, the junction kept 3 bases outside the gene matches. Germline CDR1 is SNHLY and CDR2 is FYNNEI. This CDR3 comprises 15 residues. CDR3 amino acids: CASREGQGNTGELFF. In nucleotides, the CDR3 is TGTGCCAGCAGGGAGGGACAGGGGAACACCGGGGAGCTGTTTTTT.